The clone carrying this T cell receptor (beta chain) was seen a few times. The data are from a study of beta chain features in type 1 diabetes. The CDR3 covers 14 residues. Germline V gives CDR1 SGHNT, CDR2 YYREEE (reference sequence). V was shortened by 4 bases and J by 1 base, with 12 bases between the two germline ends. The isolated RNA, all of it, was reverse transcribed, so expressed TCRB transcripts were what got sequenced. Assay: immunoSEQ multiplex PCR; the TCRdb copy retains only in-frame clones and omits some. Found here are under 900,000 clones, roughly 15% of them singletons; the top ten hold 0.023%.

The gene calls are TRBV5-4 and TRBJ2-7, with D perhaps matching TRBD2 (6 bases). The receptor's source is a woman younger than 30 in good health. Specimen: naive CD4+ T cells from blood. CDR3 in amino acids: CASSLRGRSYEQYF. CDR3 sequence (DNA): TGTGCCAGCAGCCTCAGAGGGAGGTCCTACGAGCAGTACTTC.